The TCR beta chain under discussion was sequenced for a study of blood T cell repertoires in COVID-19. Study-wide background: Researchers got acute and convalescent COVID-19 samples from the United States, Italy and Spain.

The CDR3 runs 11 residues. Germline V gene lookup returns CDR1 SQVTM and CDR2 ANQGSEA. V lost 7 bases and J lost 1, with 7 bases in between. Using immunoSEQ multiplex PCR, the repertoire was profiled, and TCRdb retains in-frame clones only, with some absent. This sample yields about 26,000 clones, of which around 90% are seen a single time; approximately 11% belongs to the top ten. The sequence was obtained from a man aged 65-85 years with acute or convalescent COVID-19. The sequenced material came from peripheral blood. The chain carries TRBV29-1 and TRBJ1-1, with D possibly matching TRBD1 (6 bases). The DNA for the CDR3 is TGCAGCGGGACAGAGAACACTGAAGCTTTCTTT. Protein product: CSGTENTEAFF.